This passage covers 10 T cell receptor beta chains from one sample sequenced in a study of blood T cells in healthy people across ages. Primers used in a second PCR of roughly 7 to 12 cycles were a sample-barcoded 5' primer and a J-beta primer mix. TCRdb re-derived calls from the 5' RACE reads in MiXCR, one entry per CDR3 protein. The sample has about 680,000 distinct CDR3 sequences, over 45% seen once. Sequenced: blood. Receptors originate from a woman aged 55-69 years in good health.

The V gene is TRBV2, the J gene TRBJ2-1; possibly TRBD1 for D (5 bases). Germline V lookup: CDR1 SNHLY, CDR2 FYNNEI. This CDR3 is 14 amino acids long. V was shortened by 8 bases and J by 7 bases, with 18 bases between the two germline ends. In DNA form, the CDR3 reads TGTGCCAGCCGCCCGGGTCAGGGAACGAATGAGCAGTTCTTC. This sequence encodes CASRPGQGTNEQFF.

This clonotype was seen a few times. The V and J genes are TRBV10-3 and TRBJ1-2; D call uncertain. The CDR3 contains 15 residues. Germline V gives CDR1 ENHRY, CDR2 SYGVKD. V lost 4 bases to trimming and J lost 2 bases, with 14 bases between them. The CDR3 DNA reads as TGTGCCATCAGTGCGCTCGGGCCCGGAAACTATGGCTACACCTTC. Translating gives CAISALGPGNYGYTF.

This clonotype occurred a few times. V gene TRBV29-1 combines with J gene TRBJ2-5; TRBD2 aligns across 10 bases. Per the germline V gene, CDR1 is SQVTM and CDR2 is ANQGSEA. The J segment lost 1 base and the V segment lost 4 bases, leaving 6 bases of the junction unmatched. The CDR3 has 15 amino acids. CDR3 sequence (DNA): TGCAGCGTTGTTCCGGGACTAGCGCCCCAAGAGACCCAGTACTTC. Translated, it gives CSVVPGLAPQETQYF.

This clonotype was seen more than once but under ten times. This sequence joins TRBV20-1 and TRBJ1-1; possibly TRBD1 for D (6 bases). Trimming removed 2 bases from V and 3 bases from J, with 13 bases in between. Germline V gene lookup returns CDR1 DFQATT and CDR2 SNEGSKA (reference sequence). The CDR3 covers 14 residues. The chain's CDR3 is CSARSLDRDTEAFF. In DNA form, the CDR3 reads TGCAGTGCTAGATCCTTGGACAGAGACACTGAAGCTTTCTTT.

The rearrangement links TRBV6-1 to TRBJ2-1; TRBD1 aligns across 8 bases. The germline CDR1 and CDR2 sequences are MNHNS and SASEGT. The CDR3 is made up of 13 amino acids. Trimming cost V 8 bases and J 3 bases; bases outside gene matches: 3. The CDR3 here is CASRQGLYNEQFF. CDR3 nucleotides: TGTGCCAGCCGACAGGGGCTCTACAATGAGCAGTTCTTC.

J is TRBJ2-5 and V is TRBV28; perhaps D is TRBD1 or TRBD2 (5 bases each). Gene TRBJ2-7 matches the end of the DNA better, so the J call may be wrong. Germline V gives CDR1 MDHEN, CDR2 SYDVKM. The CDR3 covers 13 residues. The CDR3 reads CASEGAREDEQYF. The CDR3 bases are TGTGCCAGCGAGGGCGCCAGGGAAGACGAGCAGTACTTC.

This clonotype was recorded many times. A much larger clone differs by one base, so this may be a read error. The gene calls are TRBV7-2 and TRBJ1-6, with 7 bases that match TRBD1. Trimming cost V 5 bases and J 14 bases; bases outside gene matches: 12. Germline V gene sequence: CDR1 SGHTA, CDR2 FQGNSA. The CDR3 contains 14 residues. The CDR3 coding sequence is TGTGCCAGCAGCGCGTTACAGGGGACATTGGCCCTCCACTTT. This gives the protein CASSALQGTLALHF.

Only a few counts were recorded for this clonotype. The CDR3 DNA reads as TGCAGCGTTGTACCCCGCGGGACGAGCTCCTACGAGCAGTACTTC. Its protein product is CSVVPRGTSSYEQYF. The chain has TRBV29-1 and TRBJ2-7; TRBD2 might be the D (6 bases). CDR1 SQVTM and CDR2 ANQGSEA come from the germline V gene. The V gene lost 4 bases and the J gene lost 0 bases, with 16 bases spanning the gap. The CDR3 covers 15 residues.

The genes are TRBV9 and TRBJ1-4; D is unclear. The CDR3 runs to 15 residues. V gave up 0 bases and J gave up 4 bases, with 10 bases separating them. Germline V lookup: CDR1 SGDLS, CDR2 YYNGEE. CDR3 residues: CASSVEGRFNEKLFF. CDR3 DNA sequence: TGTGCCAGCAGCGTAGAGGGCAGGTTTAATGAAAAACTGTTTTTT.

This clonotype was detected a few times. V and J are TRBV10-3 and TRBJ1-1; D gene ambiguous. V lost 0 bases to trimming and J lost 1 base, with 3 bases between them. Germline values: CDR1 ENHRY, CDR2 SYGVKD. The CDR3 runs 13 residues. The chain's CDR3 is CAISESKNTEAFF. In DNA form, the CDR3 reads TGTGCCATCAGTGAGTCGAAGAACACTGAAGCTTTCTTT.